This T cell receptor (beta chain) comes out of a study of T cell repertoires in cytomegalovirus infection. Study-wide context: CMV infection together with matching HLA type was indicated by public TCR beta signatures.

Overall study results and limits: Carriers of CMV and the relevant HLA type were discriminated by public TCR beta frequency.

A remark on this clonotype: The antigen is undetermined.

TCRdb re-derived calls from the reads in MiXCR, one entry per CDR3 protein. The sample lists a few hundred thousand distinct CDR3 sequences; approximately 46% were seen once. The sample here was cultured PBMCs, taken from culture after CMV antigen stimulation. The source is a human donor in good health (CMV status not recorded). Some clones in this sample may be carry-over from other donors' samples.

CDR3 sequence reads: CASSFQASDEQYF. The CDR3 DNA reads TGTGCCAGCAGCTTCCAAGCGTCCGACGAGCAGTACTTC. The rearrangement uses TRBV7-2 and TRBJ2-7; D is undetermined. V was clipped by 3 bases and J by 5 bases, with 11 bases between them. The CDR3 is 13 amino acids. The germline gives CDR1 SGHTA, CDR2 FQGNSA.